The entry that follows covers one T cell receptor beta chain sequence. The target antigen is unknown. Healthy individuals who donated bone marrow served as the donors. Donors likely had unrecorded immune exposures despite being nominally healthy when sampled. These data are taken from a study of cytomegalovirus exposure and HLA in healthy donors. Study-wide results and limits: In an earlier analysis, about 87% or about 30%: the productive usage of most TCR beta V segments. A later analysis linked 15,000 to 20,000 TCR beta sequences to HLA alleles at 0.05 false discovery rate.

This CDR3 is 11 amino acids long. Germline V gene lookup returns CDR1 GTSNPN and CDR2 SVGIG (reference sequence). Trimming stripped 3 bases from V and 6 bases from J, with 9 bases between. Both 60 Vbeta primers and 13 Jbeta primers went into the PCR. Repertoires were generated with immunoSEQ multiplex PCR, while TCRdb's copy carries only in-frame clones and drops some. Of approximately 150,000 clones listed, approximately 78% are singletons. The chain joins TRBV30 to TRBJ2-7; D is perhaps TRBD2 (5 bases). Material: PBMCs. This sequence was found in a woman in her thirties or forties in good health and CMV-seropositive. CDR3 residues: CAWSKLGEQYF. CDR3 coding DNA: TGTGCCTGGAGCAAACTAGGCGAGCAGTACTTC.